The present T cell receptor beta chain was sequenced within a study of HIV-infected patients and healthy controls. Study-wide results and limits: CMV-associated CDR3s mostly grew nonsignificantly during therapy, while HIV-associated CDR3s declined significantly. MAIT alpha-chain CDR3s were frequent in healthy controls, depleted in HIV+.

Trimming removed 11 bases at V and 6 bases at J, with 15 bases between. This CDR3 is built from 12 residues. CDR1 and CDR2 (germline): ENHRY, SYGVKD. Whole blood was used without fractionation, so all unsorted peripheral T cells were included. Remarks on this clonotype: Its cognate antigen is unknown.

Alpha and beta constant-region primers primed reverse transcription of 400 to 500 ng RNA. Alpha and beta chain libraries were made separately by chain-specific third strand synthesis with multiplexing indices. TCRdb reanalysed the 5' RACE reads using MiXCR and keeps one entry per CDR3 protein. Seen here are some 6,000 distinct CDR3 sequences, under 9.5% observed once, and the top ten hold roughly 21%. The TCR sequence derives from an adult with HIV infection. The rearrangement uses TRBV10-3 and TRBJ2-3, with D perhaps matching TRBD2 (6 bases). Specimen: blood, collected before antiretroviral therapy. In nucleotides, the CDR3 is TGTGCCTCAACGCGGGGTTCGGATACGCAGTATTTT. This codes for CASTRGSDTQYF.